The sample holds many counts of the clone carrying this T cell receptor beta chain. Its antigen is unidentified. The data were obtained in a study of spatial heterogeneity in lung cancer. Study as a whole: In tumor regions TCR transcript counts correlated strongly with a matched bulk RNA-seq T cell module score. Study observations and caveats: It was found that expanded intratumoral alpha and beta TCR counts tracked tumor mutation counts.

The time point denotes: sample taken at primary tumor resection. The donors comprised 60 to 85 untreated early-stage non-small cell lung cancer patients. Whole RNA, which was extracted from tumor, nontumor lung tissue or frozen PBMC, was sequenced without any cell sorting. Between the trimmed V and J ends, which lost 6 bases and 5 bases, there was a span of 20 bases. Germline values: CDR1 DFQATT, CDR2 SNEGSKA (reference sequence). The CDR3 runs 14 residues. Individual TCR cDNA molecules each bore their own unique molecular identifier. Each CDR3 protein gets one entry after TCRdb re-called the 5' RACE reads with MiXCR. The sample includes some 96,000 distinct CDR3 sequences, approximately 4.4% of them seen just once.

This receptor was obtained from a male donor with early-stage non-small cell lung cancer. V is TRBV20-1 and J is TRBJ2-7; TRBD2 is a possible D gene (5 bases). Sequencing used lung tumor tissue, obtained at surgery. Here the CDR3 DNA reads TGCAGTGCCTTGGGAGATACAAGGCACCACGAGCAGTACTTC. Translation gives CSALGDTRHHEQYF.